This T cell receptor (beta chain) was profiled in a study of CD8 T cells in ankylosing spondylitis. Germline CDR1 is DFQATT and CDR2 is SNEGSKA (reference sequence). V dropped 1 base and J dropped 5 bases, with 15 bases sitting between them. This CDR3 has 15 amino acids. MiXCR, run by TCRdb on the 5' RACE reads, gives a single entry per CDR3 protein. The repertoire includes some 200,000 distinct CDR3 sequences, roughly 13% of them detected once, and about 15% sits in the top ten. Overall study results and limits: Disease-linked clones reportedly concentrated significantly in matched ankylosing spondylitis synovial fluid. Earlier literature documents some of the motif variants in reactive arthritis synovial fluid and blood.

On this clonotype itself: What it recognizes is unknown.

This clonotype originated in a male donor with ankylosing spondylitis or in good health (not recorded which). The sample taken for sequencing was blood, either unsorted or a sorted T cell fraction (not recorded which). This chain connects TRBV20-1 to TRBJ2-1, with D possibly being TRBD1 (5 bases). CDR3: CSARVKTGTHNEQFF. The DNA for the CDR3 is TGCAGTGCTAGAGTGAAAACAGGTACTCACAATGAGCAGTTCTTC.